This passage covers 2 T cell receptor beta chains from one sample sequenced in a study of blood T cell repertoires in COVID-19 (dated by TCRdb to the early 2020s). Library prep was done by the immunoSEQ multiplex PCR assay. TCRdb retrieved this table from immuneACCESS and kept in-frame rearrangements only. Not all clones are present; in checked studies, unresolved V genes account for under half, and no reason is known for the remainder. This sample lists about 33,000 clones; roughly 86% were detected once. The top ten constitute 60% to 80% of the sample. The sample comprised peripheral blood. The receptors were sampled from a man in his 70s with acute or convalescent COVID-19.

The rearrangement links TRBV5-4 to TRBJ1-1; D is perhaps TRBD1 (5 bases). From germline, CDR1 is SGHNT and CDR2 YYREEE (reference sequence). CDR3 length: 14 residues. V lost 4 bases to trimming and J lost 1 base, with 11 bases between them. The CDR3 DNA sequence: TGTGCCAGCAGCGGCCGGGGGAGGAACACTGAAGCTTTCTTT. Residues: CASSGRGRNTEAFF.

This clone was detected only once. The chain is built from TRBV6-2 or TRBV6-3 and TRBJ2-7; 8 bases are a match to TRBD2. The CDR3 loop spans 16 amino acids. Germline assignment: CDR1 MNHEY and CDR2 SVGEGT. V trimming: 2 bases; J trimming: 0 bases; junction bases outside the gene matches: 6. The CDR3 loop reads CASSYASGGSSYEQYF. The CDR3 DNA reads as TGTGCCAGCAGTTACGCCAGCGGGGGCAGCTCCTACGAGCAGTACTTC.